Listed below are T cell receptor beta chains from one sample, sequenced in a study of T-cell reconstitution after alpha-beta-depleted transplantation in children. TCRdb fed the PCR reads into MiXCR, producing one record per CDR3 protein. The data show some 500,000 distinct CDR3 sequences, approximately 20% seen once. The source material was PBMCs from the stem cell graft donor, sampled from the stem cell graft. Receptors were obtained from a human donor who donated a stem cell graft to a child with acute lymphoblastic leukemia. Each CDR3 is given with its conserved first and last residue. Fields, in order: CDR3 DNA, CDR3 protein, V gene, J gene, clone size, D gene. A D gene is named only where the DNA matches it firmly. Clone size appears in some rows only: once, few, many, or a class for an expanded clone.

TGTGCCAGCAGCCTAATAGGACAGGGTGGTATGAACACTGAAGCTTTCTTT	CASSLIGQGGMNTEAFF	TRBV7-9	TRBJ1-1	.	TRBD1
TGCGCCAGCAGCGTTAGCGGGGGCAATGAGCAGTTCTTC	CASSVSGGNEQFF	TRBV4-1	TRBJ2-1	.	TRBD2
TGTGCCAGCAGCCATTTTCAAGAGACCCAGTACTTC	CASSHFQETQYF	TRBV14	TRBJ2-5	few	.
TGCAGTGCGAGCACAGGGGGCACCGGGGAGCTGTTTTTT	CSASTGGTGELFF	TRBV20-1	TRBJ2-2	few	TRBD1
TGCGCCAGCAGCCCAGTGGGGCAGGACGATACTGAAGCTTTCTTT	CASSPVGQDDTEAFF	TRBV4-1	TRBJ1-1	few	.
TGTGCCAGCAGGCCAAGGATGTTGCCTACGGAGTTAAATTCACCCCTCCACTTT	CASRPRMLPTELNSPLHF	TRBV12-3/TRBV12-4	TRBJ1-6	.	.
TGTGCCAGCAGCTCCCGGAGGGTCGGGGGCAATGAGCAGTTCTTC	CASSSRRVGGNEQFF	TRBV5-6	TRBJ2-1	few	.
TGCAGTGCCCCTCCCTCTAGCGGGGACTACAATGAGCAGTTCTTC	CSAPPSSGDYNEQFF	TRBV20-1	TRBJ2-1	many	TRBD2
TGTGCCAGCAGCTTAGGACGGACCGGGACCTCCTACGAGCAGTACTTC	CASSLGRTGTSYEQYF	TRBV7-9	TRBJ2-7	.	.
TGCAGTGCGAGACCGGGACTAGCGGGAGACTACGAGCAGTACTTC	CSARPGLAGDYEQYF	TRBV20-1	TRBJ2-7	.	TRBD2
TGTGCCACCAGCAGAGATTCCACGAGGGTGACATCCACCGGGGAGCTGTTTTTT	CATSRDSTRVTSTGELFF	TRBV15	TRBJ2-2	.	.
TGTGCCAGCTCAGCTCTAGCGGGAGGAACCACAGATACGCAGTATTTT	CASSALAGGTTDTQYF	TRBV18	TRBJ2-3	.	TRBD2
TGTGCCAGCAGGCACCCATGGACCGGGGAGCTGTTTTTT	CASRHPWTGELFF	TRBV14	TRBJ2-2	.	.
TGTGCCAGCAGTTTATGGCACGACGCGACCCAGTACTTC	CASSLWHDATQYF	TRBV28	TRBJ2-5	.	.
TGTGCCAGCACCTCAAGTCGGAACACTGAAGCTTTCTTT	CASTSSRNTEAFF	TRBV7-2	TRBJ1-1	few	.
TGTGCCACCAGTGAACCGGGACCGAACACTGAAGCTTTCTTT	CATSEPGPNTEAFF	TRBV24-1	TRBJ1-1	.	.
TGCGCCAGCAGCTCGGAAAGGTTTTCCGGACTAGCGGGATGGTACGAGCAGTACTTC	CASSSERFSGLAGWYEQYF	TRBV5-1	TRBJ2-7	few	TRBD2
TGTGCCAGCAGCATCGGGACGCCTGAGGAGTTCTTC	CASSIGTPEEFF	TRBV5-5	TRBJ2-1	many	.
TGTGCCAGCAACGGGGGGCTGAGAACTGAAGCTTTCTTT	CASNGGLRTEAFF	TRBV13	TRBJ1-1	few	.
TGTGCCAGCAGTTTTTCCGGGACTAGCGGGTACACAGATACGCAGTATTTT	CASSFSGTSGYTDTQYF	TRBV12-3/TRBV12-4	TRBJ2-3	few	TRBD2
TGTGCCAGCAGTTATAAGAGGGGCGACGAGCAGTACTTC	CASSYKRGDEQYF	TRBV2	TRBJ2-7	.	.
TGTGCCAGCAGCTGGCTTCAGGGTCCATACTACGAGCAGTACTTC	CASSWLQGPYYEQYF	TRBV27	TRBJ2-7	.	.
TGTGCCAGCAGCTTTTTTCGAAGCGGGACCTACGAGCAGTACTTC	CASSFFRSGTYEQYF	TRBV13	TRBJ2-7	.	TRBD2
TGTGCCAGCAGTTACGGAGATAACTATGGCTACACCTTC	CASSYGDNYGYTF	TRBV6-5	TRBJ1-2	.	.
TGTGCCAGTAGTATAGGACAGAACACTGAAGCTTTCTTT	CASSIGQNTEAFF	TRBV19	TRBJ1-1	few	.
TGTGCCAGCTCACCACCCGAGACGGATTACTATGGCTACACCTTC	CASSPPETDYYGYTF	TRBV18	TRBJ1-2	.	.
TGTGCCAGCAGACTGGGGCAGGGGGATCAGCCCCAGCATTTT	CASRLGQGDQPQHF	TRBV7-8	TRBJ1-5	few	TRBD1
TGTGCCAGCACCCCTCCTCGACCTGTCCCTGAAGCTTTCTTT	CASTPPRPVPEAFF	TRBV7-9	TRBJ1-1	.	.